This TCR beta chain came from a study of blood T cell repertoires in COVID-19. Study context: Samples came from the United States, Italy and Spain, spanning acute and convalescent COVID-19.

Participant-reported clinical history was the basis for cohort assignment. Original handling: Quantification of nucleated cells was approximated via reference gene primer amplification. TCRdb's table, derived via immunoSEQ multiplex PCR, lists solely in-frame clones and lacks some. The V and J calls and clone size come from that table; D and trimming were worked out from the DNA. The table lists 140,000 to 150,000 clones, around 87% of them singletons, with approximately 1.3% in the top ten. V shed 7 bases and J shed 0 bases, with 9 bases lying between them. CDR1 and CDR2 (germline): MNHEY, SVGAGI. CDR3 size: 13 residues.

The rearrangement joins TRBV6-5 to TRBJ1-1; D is ambiguous. The receptor was isolated from a woman in her twenties or thirties with acute COVID-19. The specimen was PBMCs or T cells enriched from blood (not recorded which). The CDR3 region is CASIELLNTEAFF. CDR3 nucleotides: TGTGCCAGCATCGAACTCTTGAACACTGAAGCTTTCTTT.